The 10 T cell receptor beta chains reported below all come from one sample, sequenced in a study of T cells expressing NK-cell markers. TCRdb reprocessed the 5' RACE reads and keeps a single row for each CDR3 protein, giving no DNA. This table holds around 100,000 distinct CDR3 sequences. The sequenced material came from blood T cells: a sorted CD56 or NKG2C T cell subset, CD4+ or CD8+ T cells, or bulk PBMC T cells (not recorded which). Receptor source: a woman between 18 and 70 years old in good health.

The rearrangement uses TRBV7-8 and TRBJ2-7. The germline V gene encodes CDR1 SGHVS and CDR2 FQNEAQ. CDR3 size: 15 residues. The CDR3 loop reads CASSLTTDLTYEQYF.

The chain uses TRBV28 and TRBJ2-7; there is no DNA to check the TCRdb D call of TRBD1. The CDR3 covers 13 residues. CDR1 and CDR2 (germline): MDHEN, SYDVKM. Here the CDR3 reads CASSWRGRGEQYF.

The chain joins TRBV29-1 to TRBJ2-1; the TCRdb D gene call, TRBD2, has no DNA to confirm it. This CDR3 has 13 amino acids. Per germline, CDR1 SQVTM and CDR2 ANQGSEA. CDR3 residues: CSVAGTRRHEQFF.

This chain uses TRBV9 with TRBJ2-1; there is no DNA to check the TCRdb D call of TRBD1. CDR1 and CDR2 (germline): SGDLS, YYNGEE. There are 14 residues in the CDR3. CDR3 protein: CASSVVGDINEQFF. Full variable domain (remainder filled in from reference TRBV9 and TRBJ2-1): DSGVTQTPKHLITATGQRVTLRCSPRSGDLSVYWYQQSLDQGLQFLIQYYNGEERAKGNILERFSAQQFPDLHSELNLSSLELGDSALYFCASSVVGDINEQFFGPGTRLTVL.

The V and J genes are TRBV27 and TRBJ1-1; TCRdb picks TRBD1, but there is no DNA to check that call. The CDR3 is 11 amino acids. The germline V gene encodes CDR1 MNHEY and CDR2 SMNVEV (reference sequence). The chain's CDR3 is CASRLGTAAFF.

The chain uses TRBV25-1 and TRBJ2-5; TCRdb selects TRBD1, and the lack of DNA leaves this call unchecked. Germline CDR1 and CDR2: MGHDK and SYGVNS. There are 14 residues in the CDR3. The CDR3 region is CASSGGRNQGTQYF. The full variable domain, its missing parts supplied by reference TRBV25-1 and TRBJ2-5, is EADIYQTPRYLVIGTGKKITLECSQTMGHDKMYWYQQDPGMELHLIHYSYGVNSTEKGDLSSESTVSRIRTEHFPLTLESARPSHTSQYLCASSGGRNQGTQYFGPGTRLLVL.

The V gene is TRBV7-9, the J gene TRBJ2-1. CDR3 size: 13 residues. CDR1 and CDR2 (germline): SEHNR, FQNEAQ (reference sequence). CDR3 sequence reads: CASSLEINPEQFF.

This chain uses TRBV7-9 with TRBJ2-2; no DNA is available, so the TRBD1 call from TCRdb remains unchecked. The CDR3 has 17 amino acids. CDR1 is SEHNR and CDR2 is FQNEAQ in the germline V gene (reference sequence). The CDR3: CASSPYNGGEGTGELFF.

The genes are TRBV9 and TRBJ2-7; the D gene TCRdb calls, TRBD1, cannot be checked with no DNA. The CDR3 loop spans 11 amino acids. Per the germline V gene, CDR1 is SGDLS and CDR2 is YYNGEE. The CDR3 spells CASGFGAEQYF.

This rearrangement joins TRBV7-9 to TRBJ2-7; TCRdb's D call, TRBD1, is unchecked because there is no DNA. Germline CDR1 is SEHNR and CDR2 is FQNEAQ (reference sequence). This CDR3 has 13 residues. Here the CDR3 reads CASSDAGSYEQYF.